The entry below describes one T cell receptor beta chain. CDR1 is LNHDA, CDR2 SQIVND, per germline (reference sequence). With 3 bases clipped from V and 6 bases from J, the junction kept 8 bases outside the gene matches. This CDR3 comprises 15 residues. The source of the sample is a study of shared clonotypes between healthy human individuals. Original handling: Junction-only immunoSEQ data arrived without quality scores, meaning filtering differed. Produced via immunoSEQ multiplex PCR; TCRdb's table is partial and in-frame only. The DNA was the basis for D and trimming; V, J and clone size are from that table. The sample has approximately 1,500,000 clones; approximately 96% are singletons.

The chain carries TRBV19 and TRBJ2-1, with 7 positions matching TRBD2. Input material: naive CD4+ T cells sorted from blood. This sample's subset: CD45RA+ positively selected. This receptor was obtained from a man aged 30 to 45 in good health. The CDR3 here is CASSISGPRINEQFF. The CDR3 DNA sequence: TGTGCCAGTAGTATTAGCGGGCCTCGGATCAATGAGCAGTTCTTC.